The 8 T cell receptor beta chains below come from one sample, sequenced in a study of shared clonotypes between healthy human individuals. Cells designated naive CD8 were CD45RO-negative and were positively selected for CCR7, with terminally differentiated effector memory CD45RA+ cells excluded. Generated by immunoSEQ multiplex PCR, the TCRdb table keeps only in-frame clones and is missing some. This repertoire shows some 580,000 clones, roughly 98% found once; its top ten account for more than 0.3%. Input material: naive CD8+ T cells sorted from blood. Receptors originate from a man aged 25-40 years in good health.

The CDR3 DNA follows: TGCAGCGTTAGGGACATCTATGGCTACACCTTC. Its protein product is CSVRDIYGYTF. V is TRBV29-1 and J is TRBJ1-2; the D gene is possibly TRBD1 (6 bases). Trimming removed 5 bases at V and 4 bases at J, with 8 bases between. Germline CDR1 and CDR2: SQVTM and ANQGSEA. The CDR3 extends over 11 amino acids.

In regard to this clone: The sample holds other DNA sequences that translate to the same CDR3. This sequence joins TRBV29-1 and TRBJ2-7; D not certain. V lost 0 bases and J lost 1, with 4 bases in between. The CDR3 totals 12 residues. From germline, CDR1 is SQVTM and CDR2 ANQGSEA. This CDR3 reads CSVEDISYEQYF. In DNA, the CDR3 is TGCAGCGTTGAAGATATTTCCTACGAGCAGTACTTC.

The gene calls are TRBV29-1 and TRBJ2-1; D may be TRBD1 (6 bases). Germline V gives CDR1 SQVTM, CDR2 ANQGSEA. The CDR3 sequence is 16 residues long. The V and J ends lost 4 bases and 0 bases respectively, with 16 bases between them. CDR3 in amino acids: CSVGTEDRSSYNEQFF. CDR3 sequence (DNA): TGCAGCGTTGGAACGGAAGACAGGAGCTCCTACAATGAGCAGTTCTTC.

The rearrangement links TRBV5-1 to TRBJ1-4; perhaps TRBD1 as D (5 bases). The ends were cut back, 4 bases at V and 8 bases at J, with 18 bases in the middle. The CDR3 consists of 15 residues. Germline CDR1 SGHRS, CDR2 YFSETQ. CDR3: CASSPGRGVEEKLFF. The CDR3 DNA reads as TGCGCCAGCAGCCCCGGCCGGGGGGTGGAAGAAAAACTGTTTTTT.

The chain is built from TRBV19 and TRBJ2-1; D uncertain. The CDR3 totals 15 residues. The germline V gene has CDR1 LNHDA and CDR2 SQIVND (reference sequence). The ends were cut back, 4 bases at V and 5 bases at J, with 15 bases in the middle. CDR3 in DNA: TGTGCCAGTAGTACCGCCCACCGGGCCAACAATGAGCAGTTCTTC. Translation gives CASSTAHRANNEQFF.

Only one count was recorded for this clone. V gene TRBV7-9 combines with J gene TRBJ2-1; D remains unclear. Germline values: CDR1 SEHNR, CDR2 FQNEAQ (reference sequence). Trimming left V 7 bases short and J 2 bases short, with 9 bases between. The CDR3 covers 13 residues. The CDR3 DNA follows: TGTGCCAGCACCCCAGGAGCCTACAATGAGCAGTTCTTC. Encoded protein: CASTPGAYNEQFF. Combining the CDR3 with reference TRBV7-9 and TRBJ2-1 gives the whole variable domain DTGVSQNPRHKITKRGQNVTFRCDPISEHNRLYWYRQTLGQGPEFLTYFQNEAQLEKSRLLSDRFSAERPKGSFSTLEIQRTEQGDSAMYLCASTPGAYNEQFFGPGTRLTVL.

The table lists this clone with a count of one. This chain joins TRBV11-2 and TRBJ2-3, with a weak D call TRBD2 (6 bases). The germline V and J ends were trimmed by 4 bases and 2 bases, with 10 bases remaining between them. The germline gives CDR1 SGHAT, CDR2 FQNNGV. The CDR3 is made up of 14 amino acids. The DNA of the CDR3 is TGTGCCAGCAGCTCGGGACTTACCACAGATACGCAGTATTTT. Translating gives CASSSGLTTDTQYF.

The rearrangement joins TRBV4-1 to TRBJ2-5, with TRBD1 as a possible D gene (5 bases). CDR1 is MGHRA, CDR2 YSYEKL, per germline. The V and J ends lost 4 bases and 1 base respectively, with 13 bases between them. This CDR3 has 15 amino acids. CDR3 DNA sequence: TGCGCCAGCAGCCCAGGGTATGATCCCCAAGAGACCCAGTACTTC. It specifies CASSPGYDPQETQYF.